The present entry profiles one T cell receptor (beta chain) with its context. Germline assignment: CDR1 SQVTM and CDR2 ANQGSEA. The J segment lost 5 bases and the V segment lost 5 bases, leaving 9 bases of the junction unmatched. CDR3 length: 15 residues. The record originates from a study of blood T cell repertoires in COVID-19. Study-level background: The United States, Italy and Spain provided the acute and convalescent COVID-19 samples. T cells, B-cell-depleted T cells, or PBMCs provided the cDNA or gDNA that served as material.

The authors' processing: How many nucleated cells were present was estimated from reference gene primer amplification. TCRdb's table, derived via immunoSEQ multiplex PCR, lists solely in-frame clones and lacks some. Clone size and V and J calls were adopted from that table, with D and trimming inferred from the DNA. The repertoire holds roughly 100,000 clones, with approximately 90% as singletons. V gene TRBV29-1 combines with J gene TRBJ1-6, with 7 nucleotides matching TRBD1. This receptor was obtained from a woman older than 75 in a cohort sampled during active COVID-19. Sequencing used peripheral blood. The CDR3 sequence: CSVQTGNSNNSPLHF. CDR3 coding DNA: TGCAGCGTTCAGACAGGGAACTCAAATAATTCACCCCTCCACTTT.